This T cell receptor (beta chain) emerged from a study of T-cell memory formation after mild COVID-19. The table lists this clonotype with a few counts. In germline, CDR1 is MNHEY, CDR2 SMNVEV (reference sequence). This CDR3 is 14 amino acids long. Trimming cost V 3 bases and J 3 bases, with 10 bases left between them. TCRdb ran MiXCR on the 5' RACE reads and lists one entry per CDR3 protein. The sample has roughly 600,000 distinct CDR3 sequences, roughly 18% seen once. The source material was PBMCs or a T cell subset sorted from them (not recorded which). This sequence originates from an adult woman who had mild COVID-19 (a few samples of this study predate the infection). Cell type and time point are not known. The rearrangement joins TRBV27 to TRBJ2-3; TRBD2 is a possible D gene (6 bases). CDR3 in amino acids: CASSFFGTTDTQYF. Here the CDR3 DNA reads TGTGCCAGCAGTTTTTTCGGGACTACAGATACGCAGTATTTT.